The 21 T cell receptor beta chains listed next were all sequenced from one sample in a study of regulatory T cells in long-lasting Graves disease. Sample time point: newly diagnosed GD, antithyroid drugs for less than 3 months. From RNA extracted from PBMCs, the TCR library was made. For TCR beta, libraries came from iRepertoire HTBI primers and Arm-PCR of CDR3 regions. MiXCR was run by TCRdb on the multiplex PCR reads, yielding one entry per CDR3 protein. The table has approximately 440,000 distinct CDR3 sequences, under 20% seen once. The sample was also reused in another study, on T cells in Graves' hyperthyroidism and ophthalmopathy.

The sample consisted of peripheral blood mononuclear cells (PBMCs), taken at new diagnosis, from a patient treated with antithyroid drugs. Receptors originate from a man in his forties with Graves disease.

Remarks on this clonotype: Just one base apart from a much larger clone, this may be a read error. The rearrangement links TRBV28 to TRBJ2-3, with unresolved D. This CDR3 is 14 amino acids long. In germline, CDR1 is MDHEN, CDR2 SYDVKM. V lost 3 bases and J lost 5, with 12 bases in between. The CDR3 nucleotides read TGTGCCAGCAGTTTTTTCGGTTCTGAAGATACGCAGTATTTT. Translating gives CASSFFGSEDTQYF.

This clonotype was picked up many times. This CDR3 is CASSRDGHQYF. The DNA of the CDR3 is TGTGCCAGCAGTCGAGACGGGCACCAGTACTTC. The gene calls are TRBV11-2 and TRBJ2-5; D is unclear. Germline CDR1 SGHAT, CDR2 FQNNGV. This CDR3 has 11 amino acids. V was clipped by 6 bases and J by 10 bases, with 12 bases between them.

This clonotype appeared a few times. The chain is built from TRBV15 and TRBJ2-3; D gene unclear. Trimming took 1 base from V and 0 from J, leaving 11 bases between them. Germline CDR1 LNHNV, CDR2 YYDKDF (reference sequence). The CDR3 loop spans 16 amino acids. The DNA for the CDR3 is TGTGCCACCAGCAGAGGACTCCTTAGCAGCACAGATACGCAGTATTTT. This gives the protein CATSRGLLSSTDTQYF.

In its sample, this clonotype was seen many times. The V gene is TRBV5-1, the J gene TRBJ2-5; TRBD1 agrees at 7 bases. Germline V CDR1 and CDR2: SGHRS, YFSETQ. After removal of 7 bases from V and 2 bases from J, the junction contained 8 bases not matched to a gene. The CDR3 consists of 14 residues. CDR3 amino acids: CASAHSGQQETQYF. CDR3 DNA: TGCGCCAGCGCCCATTCGGGACAGCAAGAGACCCAGTACTTC.

This clonotype has ten or more counts. V usage is TRBV28 and J usage is TRBJ2-3; TRBD2 agrees at 14 bases. The germline CDR1 and CDR2 sequences are MDHEN and SYDVKM. Trimming removed 6 bases from V and 4 bases from J; junction bases left unmatched: 0. The CDR3 sequence is 14 residues long. The CDR3 bases are TGTGCCAGCAGGACTAGCGGGAGGGCAGATACGCAGTATTTT. Residues: CASRTSGRADTQYF.

The chain has TRBV29-1 and TRBJ1-5; 7 nucleotides align to TRBD1. Trimming took 4 bases from V and 11 from J; bases not matched to a gene: 8. The germline V gene has CDR1 SQVTM and CDR2 ANQGSEA. The CDR3 sequence is 12 residues long. DNA of the CDR3: TGCAGCGTTGCCAGGGAGGGACAGTCCCAGCATTTT. Translation gives CSVAREGQSQHF.

This clonotype has ten or more counts. The gene calls are TRBV11-3 and TRBJ2-3; D remains ambiguous. The length of the CDR3 is 14 residues. The germline gives CDR1 SGHNT, CDR2 YENEEA. Trimming stripped 4 bases from V and 3 bases from J, with 11 bases between. The chain's CDR3 is CASSSSLGTDTQYF. The CDR3 DNA reads TGTGCCAGCAGCTCATCCCTCGGAACAGATACGCAGTATTTT. The whole variable domain, remainder taken from reference TRBV11-3 and TRBJ2-3, is EAGVVQSPRYKIIEKKQPVAFWCNPISGHNTLYWYLQNLGQGPELLIRYENEEAVDDSQLPKDRFSAERLKGVDSTLKIQPAELGDSAVYLCASSSSLGTDTQYFGPGTRLTVL.

This clonotype has at least ten counts. DNA for the CDR3: TGCGCCAGCAGCTTCTCACAGGGGAGCTCCTACAATGAGCAGTTCTTC. Protein sequence: CASSFSQGSSYNEQFF. The J gene is TRBJ2-1, the V gene TRBV5-1, with 7 nucleotides matching TRBD1. Trimming removed 2 bases from V and 0 bases from J; junction bases left unmatched: 5. Germline CDR1 reads SGHRS; CDR2 reads YFSETQ. The CDR3 extends over 16 amino acids.

This clonotype was picked up many times. The CDR3 reads CAWSVPVGFYEQYF. In DNA form, the CDR3 reads TGTGCCTGGAGTGTCCCGGTAGGGTTCTACGAGCAGTACTTC. The chain joins TRBV30 to TRBJ2-7, with D hard to call. This CDR3 comprises 14 residues. V lost 0 bases to trimming and J lost 3 bases, with 12 bases between them. Germline CDR1 and CDR2: GTSNPN and SVGIG (reference sequence).

This clonotype was observed a few times. This chain joins TRBV5-6 and TRBJ2-5; D may be TRBD2 (6 bases). The germline V gene encodes CDR1 SGHDT and CDR2 YYEEEE. CDR3 length equals 18 residues. V was shortened by 2 bases and J by 2 bases, with 22 bases between the two germline ends. CDR3 residues: CASSLLLATRERQETQYF. CDR3 sequence (DNA): TGTGCCAGCAGCTTACTTCTTGCGACTAGGGAGCGGCAAGAGACCCAGTACTTC.

The chain has TRBV30 and TRBJ1-2; maybe TRBD1 (6 bases). V was trimmed by 4 bases and J by 4 bases, leaving 16 bases between them. The CDR3 has 14 amino acids. CDR1 GTSNPN and CDR2 SVGIG come from the germline V gene (reference sequence). This CDR3 is CAWIRGQGSYGYTF. CDR3 coding DNA: TGTGCCTGGATTCGGGGGCAGGGGAGCTATGGCTACACCTTC.

This clonotype showed up many times. This chain links TRBV2 with TRBJ2-1; no definite D call. The CDR3 has 11 residues. Germline CDR1 and CDR2: SNHLY and FYNNEI. V shed 7 bases and J shed 8 bases, with 9 bases lying between them. The CDR3 nucleotides read TGTGCCAGCACCCTCAACCATGAGCAGTTCTTC. It yields the protein CASTLNHEQFF.

The chain links TRBV4-1 to TRBJ2-7, with TRBD2 matching over 7 bases. CDR3 length: 17 amino acids. After removal of 3 bases from V and 5 bases from J, the junction contained 16 bases not matched to a gene. Per the germline V gene, CDR1 is MGHRA and CDR2 is YSYEKL. The CDR3: CASSHEITGTTPNEQYF. DNA for the CDR3: TGCGCCAGCAGCCACGAGATCACCGGGACTACCCCCAACGAGCAGTACTTC.

This clonotype was observed many times. The rearrangement joins TRBV2 to TRBJ2-7; D remains unclear. Trimming pared 5 bases from V and 1 base from J, leaving 12 bases between. This CDR3 contains 14 residues. Looked up from germline, CDR1 is SNHLY and CDR2 is FYNNEI. Here the CDR3 reads CASSQRAGSYEQYF. The CDR3 DNA reads TGTGCCAGCAGTCAAAGGGCAGGTTCCTACGAGCAGTACTTC.

This clonotype was seen ten or more times. This chain connects TRBV5-1 to TRBJ2-3, with D tentatively TRBD2 (6 bases). The V end was cut by 0 bases, the J end by 2 bases, with 10 bases between. Germline lookup yields CDR1 SGHRS and CDR2 YFSETQ. CDR3 length equals 15 residues. CDR3 sequence (DNA): TGCGCCAGCAGCTTGGTAGCGGTACACACAGATACGCAGTATTTT. It yields the protein CASSLVAVHTDTQYF.

This clonotype occurred many times. V is TRBV12-3 or TRBV12-4 and J is TRBJ1-6; possible D gene TRBD1, 6 bases. Trimming shortened V by 10 bases and J by 1 base, and 11 bases separated the two germline ends. CDR3 length: 14 residues. In DNA form, the CDR3 reads TGTGCCACCAAGGGGGGGTCCTATAATTCACCCCTCCACTTT. It translates to CATKGGSYNSPLHF.

Details on this clonotype: This may arise from a read error, as a much more abundant clone is one base away. The chain is built from TRBV27 and TRBJ1-4; the D is unclear. The CDR3 runs to 13 residues. V was cut by 5 bases and J by 11 bases, with 15 bases left in between. Germline V gene sequence: CDR1 MNHEY, CDR2 SMNVEV (reference sequence). CDR3 in amino acids: CASSDSPPGKLFF. CDR3 nucleotide sequence: TGTGCCAGCAGTGACTCACCACCGGGGAAACTGTTTTTT.

A word on this clonotype: The CDR3 does not close with the conserved phenylalanine or tryptophan, likely indicating a read error. It is unclear where the CDR3 begins or ends on the DNA, so no DNA is shown, and the CDR3 is as TCRdb lists it. The J gene is TRBJ2-4, the V gene TRBV28; the D call in the table, TRBD1, was not verified against the DNA. Germline V gene sequence: CDR1 MDHEN, CDR2 SYDVKM. From its first to its last residue, the CDR3 has 17 amino acids. The CDR3 region is CASSLMADRVREQYFGP.

This clonotype was detected ten times or more. The chain combines TRBV11-2 with TRBJ2-7, with 9 bases identical to TRBD1. Germline V gives CDR1 SGHAT, CDR2 FQNNGV. The CDR3 has 14 amino acids. The V gene end was trimmed by 4 bases and the J gene end by 0 bases; junction bases not matched to a gene: 1. The DNA for the CDR3 is TGTGCCAGCAGCTGGACAGGGGTCTCCTACGAGCAGTACTTC. As protein: CASSWTGVSYEQYF.

The V gene is TRBV7-9, the J gene TRBJ1-4, with a weak D call TRBD1 (5 bases). The V end was cut by 7 bases, the J end by 0 bases, with 21 bases between. The germline V gene has CDR1 SEHNR and CDR2 FQNEAQ (reference sequence). The CDR3 length is 18 residues. The CDR3 here is CASTDVSRAFATNEKLFF. The CDR3 DNA is TGTGCCAGCACCGATGTTTCCAGGGCCTTTGCAACTAATGAAAAACTGTTTTTT.

The table lists this clonotype with many counts. This chain's CDR3 is CASSLRDRGVDTQYF. For the CDR3, the DNA is TGTGCCAGCAGCCTAAGGGACAGGGGGGTAGATACGCAGTATTTT. The chain carries TRBV7-2 and TRBJ2-3, with 11 bases matching TRBD1. The CDR3 is 15 amino acids. J was trimmed by 5 bases and V by 5 bases; bases with no gene match: 6. Germline CDR1 SGHTA, CDR2 FQGNSA.